This T cell receptor (beta chain) was profiled in a study of monozygotic twins with inflammatory bowel disease. Study-wide results and caveats: The data did not back a single strong IBD-associated clonotype or signal. Resolution of different T cell subtypes was not achieved. IBD patients, compared with healthy twins, shared fewer clonotypes with others (especially with disease activity).

The CDR3 runs 18 residues. Per the germline V gene, CDR1 is MNHEY and CDR2 is SVGAGI. TCRdb re-called the 5' RACE reads and gives one entry per CDR3 protein, without DNA. The data show just over 300,000 distinct CDR3 sequences, and the top ten clones hold 5.6%. On this clonotype: Its cognate antigen is unknown.

The sequenced sample was blood. This TCR was recovered from a human donor with ulcerative colitis or Crohn's disease, or a healthy co-twin of an affected twin (not recorded which). This sequence joins TRBV6-5 and TRBJ2-7; no DNA is available, so the TRBD2 call from TCRdb remains unchecked. The CDR3 loop is CASSYGPSSGGQGSQQYF.